The rows below give T cell receptor beta chains drawn from one sample of a study of T cell repertoires in cytomegalovirus infection. TCRdb used MiXCR to reprocess the reads, holding one entry per CDR3 protein. The sample records hundreds of thousands of distinct CDR3 sequences, approximately 24% being singletons. The specimen was CD8+ T cells from PBMCs. All receptors derive from a human donor in good health (CMV status not recorded). Some clones in this sample may be carry-over from other donors' samples. Both conserved end residues are part of each CDR3. Each record gives: J gene, V gene, CDR3 protein.

J gene: TRBJ2-3; V gene: TRBV7-3; CDR3 protein: CASSAPTSGVTDTQYF
J gene: TRBJ1-5; V gene: TRBV19; CDR3 protein: CASTPTVSNQPQHF
J gene: TRBJ2-3; V gene: TRBV28; CDR3 protein: CASSRLGDTQYF
J gene: TRBJ2-1; V gene: TRBV13; CDR3 protein: CASSARWDEQFF
J gene: TRBJ2-7; V gene: TRBV12-3/TRBV12-4; CDR3 protein: CASSHRVYEQYF
J gene: TRBJ1-4; V gene: TRBV7-9; CDR3 protein: CASSSTRDVEKLFF
J gene: TRBJ2-3; V gene: TRBV5-4; CDR3 protein: CASSTSGQAKDTQYF
J gene: TRBJ2-2; V gene: TRBV20-1; CDR3 protein: CSARDRGVNTGELFF
J gene: TRBJ1-6; V gene: TRBV28; CDR3 protein: CASSLGGYNSPLHF
J gene: TRBJ1-2; V gene: TRBV12-5; CDR3 protein: CASGPKQDRYGYTF
J gene: TRBJ2-3; V gene: TRBV20-1; CDR3 protein: CSARGYRSFRDRTDTQYF
J gene: TRBJ2-7; V gene: TRBV7-6; CDR3 protein: CASSHPAAGGEGYEQYF
J gene: TRBJ1-5; V gene: TRBV7-6; CDR3 protein: CASSLGGTSNQPQHF
J gene: TRBJ2-5; V gene: TRBV7-6; CDR3 protein: CASSRSRGGLETQYF
J gene: TRBJ1-5; V gene: TRBV6-2/TRBV6-3; CDR3 protein: CASSNTRGGNQPQHF
J gene: TRBJ2-3; V gene: TRBV7-6; CDR3 protein: CASSLKVRGGSTDTQYF
J gene: TRBJ2-1; V gene: TRBV7-2; CDR3 protein: CASSSTVFNEQFF
J gene: TRBJ1-2; V gene: TRBV27; CDR3 protein: CASSFGTGTNYGYTF
J gene: TRBJ2-5; V gene: TRBV7-8; CDR3 protein: CASEEGGYVEETQYF
J gene: TRBJ2-1; V gene: TRBV7-2; CDR3 protein: CASSSGNYNEQFF
J gene: TRBJ1-3; V gene: TRBV2; CDR3 protein: CAVPGAGNTIYF
J gene: TRBJ2-1; V gene: TRBV6-6; CDR3 protein: CASSFSSGGGLTYNEQFF
J gene: TRBJ2-1; V gene: TRBV12-3/TRBV12-4; CDR3 protein: CASSLRGAFGNEQFF
J gene: TRBJ2-1; V gene: TRBV19; CDR3 protein: CASSIGPGNNEQFF
J gene: TRBJ1-2; V gene: TRBV29-1; CDR3 protein: CSVEDRGDRGNGYTF
J gene: TRBJ1-6; V gene: TRBV7-4; CDR3 protein: CARSATSPLHF
J gene: TRBJ2-6; V gene: TRBV4-3; CDR3 protein: CASSQPGQEPSGANVLTF
J gene: TRBJ2-7; V gene: TRBV7-6; CDR3 protein: CASSLGDRNEQYF
J gene: TRBJ2-3; V gene: TRBV24-1; CDR3 protein: CATSDLYSRGDTDTQYF
J gene: TRBJ1-4; V gene: TRBV28; CDR3 protein: CASSLSDLLFF
J gene: TRBJ1-1; V gene: TRBV28; CDR3 protein: CASSPQPDSLEAFF
J gene: TRBJ2-2; V gene: TRBV7-8; CDR3 protein: CASSAPGGAYTGELFF
J gene: TRBJ1-3; V gene: TRBV10-3; CDR3 protein: CAIRTYRGPLSGNTIYF
J gene: TRBJ2-3; V gene: TRBV15; CDR3 protein: CATSPLGLAGDTQYF
J gene: TRBJ2-5; V gene: TRBV29-1; CDR3 protein: CSVEATPVRDRGWKTQYF
J gene: TRBJ1-5; V gene: TRBV7-8; CDR3 protein: CASSLVWQGSNQPQHF
J gene: TRBJ1-1; V gene: TRBV6-6; CDR3 protein: CASSNPGTMNTEAFF
J gene: TRBJ1-1; V gene: TRBV20-1; CDR3 protein: CSARKRNTEAFF
J gene: TRBJ2-6; V gene: TRBV4-1; CDR3 protein: CASSQDVAGVTYSGANVLTF
J gene: TRBJ1-5; V gene: TRBV7-8; CDR3 protein: CASSLGGARQPQHF
J gene: TRBJ2-7; V gene: TRBV14; CDR3 protein: CASSLSREQYF
J gene: TRBJ1-1; V gene: TRBV12-3/TRBV12-4; CDR3 protein: CASSFVGGSIPAFF
J gene: TRBJ2-3; V gene: TRBV6-2/TRBV6-3; CDR3 protein: CASIDSGGASDTQYF
J gene: TRBJ2-3; V gene: TRBV3-1; CDR3 protein: CASSQDLSGETTDTQYF
J gene: TRBJ2-5; V gene: TRBV7-6; CDR3 protein: CASSDTGTGRETQYF
J gene: TRBJ1-1; V gene: TRBV28; CDR3 protein: CASSNTGEAFF
J gene: TRBJ1-1; V gene: TRBV7-6; CDR3 protein: CASSNDMNTEAFF
J gene: TRBJ1-5; V gene: TRBV7-9; CDR3 protein: CASSAPGGNQPQHF
J gene: TRBJ1-2; V gene: TRBV2; CDR3 protein: CASSDDTANYGYTF
J gene: TRBJ1-6; V gene: TRBV7-9; CDR3 protein: CASSSPRDEAALHF